The 14 T cell receptor beta chains listed next were all sequenced from one sample in a study of beta chain features in type 1 diabetes. Expressed TCRB transcripts were sequenced after all isolated RNA was converted to cDNA. Method: immunoSEQ multiplex PCR; TCRdb's copy keeps in-frame clones and lacks some. The profile shows hundreds of thousands of clones, over 25% of them singletons. Sample: naive CD4+ T cells from blood. Source of these receptors: a man aged 18 to 30 in good health.

The chain has TRBV11-2 and TRBJ2-1; 11 positions agree with TRBD2. The V gene's germline CDR1 is SGHAT and CDR2 FQNNGV. V trimming: 5 bases; J trimming: 0 bases; junction bases outside the gene matches: 3. This CDR3 has 16 residues. The CDR3 reads CASSVSGRASYNEQFF. Here the CDR3 DNA reads TGTGCCAGCAGCGTTAGCGGGAGGGCCTCCTACAATGAGCAGTTCTTC.

The rearrangement joins TRBV12-5 to TRBJ2-1; no firm D call. Trimming left V 2 bases short and J 2 bases short, with 16 bases between. The CDR3 has 17 amino acids. Germline CDR1 and CDR2: LGHNT and FRNRAP. CDR3 bases: TGTGCTAGTGGTTTGCCCCGAGGCGGTTCACCCTACAATGAGCAGTTCTTC. It codes for CASGLPRGGSPYNEQFF.

This clone has only one observation. The chain has TRBV9 and TRBJ2-5; 7 bases fit TRBD1. The CDR3 consists of 14 residues. V trimming: 3 bases; J trimming: 2 bases; junction bases outside the gene matches: 4. Germline CDR1 and CDR2: SGDLS and YYNGEE. The CDR3 nucleotides are TGTGCCAGCAGCGCCGGACAGGTTCAAGAGACCCAGTACTTC. Its protein product is CASSAGQVQETQYF.

V gene TRBV15 combines with J gene TRBJ1-1; D not certain. The V gene lost 0 bases and the J gene lost 2 bases, with 4 bases spanning the gap. This CDR3 region has 13 residues. Germline-derived CDR1 and CDR2 are LNHNV and YYDKDF (reference sequence). The CDR3, as DNA: TGTGCCACCAGCAGAGACAGAAACACTGAAGCTTTCTTT. It yields the protein CATSRDRNTEAFF. Complete variable domain (other parts from reference TRBV15 and TRBJ1-1): DAMVIQNPRYQVTQFGKPVTLSCSQTLNHNVMYWYQQKSSQAPKLLFHYYDKDFNNEADTPDNFQSRRPNTSFCFLDIRSPGLGDTAMYLCATSRDRNTEAFFGQGTRLTVV.

This clone was found a few times. This CDR3 is also generated by other DNA sequences in the sample. This chain links TRBV10-3 with TRBJ2-3; unclear D gene. Trimming removed 6 bases from V and 0 bases from J, with 4 bases in between. This CDR3 is 12 amino acids long. The germline gives CDR1 ENHRY, CDR2 SYGVKD. In DNA form, the CDR3 reads TGTGCCATCAGCGGCAGCACAGATACGCAGTATTTT. Translation gives CAISGSTDTQYF.

The rearrangement joins TRBV29-1 to TRBJ1-4, with 7 bases that match TRBD1. This CDR3 is 14 amino acids long. Germline V CDR1 and CDR2: SQVTM, ANQGSEA. The V and J ends lost 4 bases and 8 bases, in that order; junction bases with no gene match: 10. CDR3 coding DNA: TGCAGCGTTGGACAGGGCGCGTTATCGGAAAAACTGTTTTTT. The encoded protein is CSVGQGALSEKLFF.

This clone was observed a few times. The V and J genes are TRBV30 and TRBJ2-1; D call uncertain. Per germline, CDR1 GTSNPN and CDR2 SVGIG (reference sequence). Between the trimmed V and J ends, which lost 0 bases and 0 bases, there was a span of 9 bases. The CDR3 totals 15 residues. CDR3: CAWSVLLSSYNEQFF. DNA of the CDR3: TGTGCCTGGAGTGTCCTCCTGAGCTCCTACAATGAGCAGTTCTTC.

This clone came up a few times. The chain carries TRBV30 and TRBJ1-4, with D perhaps TRBD1 (5 bases). Germline V gene data show CDR1 as GTSNPN and CDR2 as SVGIG (reference sequence). The CDR3 runs 14 residues. Trimming cost V 0 bases and J 7 bases, with 12 bases left between them. CDR3 amino acids: CAWSVRVVGEKLFF. The CDR3 bases are TGTGCCTGGAGTGTCAGGGTGGTCGGTGAAAAACTGTTTTTT.

This clone turned up a few times. The chain has TRBV28 and TRBJ2-3, with D perhaps matching TRBD2 (6 bases). The germline gives CDR1 MDHEN, CDR2 SYDVKM. V lost 7 bases, J lost 3 bases, and 14 bases lay in between. CDR3 size: 14 residues. The CDR3 reads CASKSGLSTDTQYF. In DNA form, the CDR3 reads TGTGCCAGCAAGAGCGGGCTTAGTACAGATACGCAGTATTTT.

The gene calls are TRBV7-8 and TRBJ2-3; 10 bases align to TRBD2. The CDR3 spans 16 residues. V lost 1 base to trimming and J lost 0 bases; unmatched junction nucleotides: 1. Germline V gene sequence: CDR1 SGHVS, CDR2 FQNEAQ. The CDR3 DNA sequence: TGTGCCAGCAGCTTAGAACTAGCGGGAAGCACAGATACGCAGTATTTT. Translating it yields CASSLELAGSTDTQYF.

The chain couples TRBV9 to TRBJ2-5; no firm D call. CDR3 length: 14 residues. Trimming removed 0 bases from V and 5 bases from J, with 11 bases in between. Germline V lookup: CDR1 SGDLS, CDR2 YYNGEE. CDR3 sequence (DNA): TGTGCCAGCAGCGTAGCAGGATTCGGGGAGACCCAGTACTTC. This sequence encodes CASSVAGFGETQYF.

The rearrangement joins TRBV18 to TRBJ2-2; D is unclear. V was pared by 8 bases and J by 6 bases, with 10 bases between. Per germline, CDR1 KGHSH and CDR2 LQKENI. The CDR3 runs 12 residues. CDR3 DNA sequence: TGTGCCAGCCGAACTGGAGCCGGGGAGCTGTTTTTT. This translates into CASRTGAGELFF.

The genes are TRBV7-2 and TRBJ1-5; a weak D match, TRBD1 (5 bases). The germline CDR1 and CDR2 sequences are SGHTA and FQGNSA. The CDR3 length is 13 residues. V gave up 6 bases and J gave up 1 base, with 7 bases separating them. DNA of the CDR3: TGTGCCAGCAGGCGGGACAGCAATCAGCCCCAGCATTTT. Protein: CASRRDSNQPQHF.

This chain links TRBV27 with TRBJ2-5; no firm D call. The germline CDR1 and CDR2 sequences are MNHEY and SMNVEV (reference sequence). Trimming stripped 1 base from V and 2 bases from J, with 11 bases between. The CDR3 sequence is 15 residues long. The CDR3 sequence is CASSLYGLYQETQYF. The CDR3 DNA sequence: TGTGCCAGCAGTTTATACGGGCTATATCAAGAGACCCAGTACTTC.